The 18 T cell receptor beta chains listed next were all sequenced from one sample in a study of Ad26.COV2.S vaccination and SARS-CoV-2 variants. The sample's treatment: about 20 received Ad26.COV2.S at low or high dose, single or two shots; several received placebo; per-sample allocation not given. It was on day 63 after the first vaccine or placebo injection that samples were taken. Sequenced by immunoSEQ multiplex PCR; TCRdb stores in-frame clones only, minus some. The table has some 290,000 clones, about 86% seen once. The sample was peripheral blood, taken in a trial of Ad26.COV2.S vaccine versus placebo. These receptors came from a person aged 18-60 years who received the Ad26.COV2.S COVID-19 vaccine or a placebo.

This clone was seen only a few times. The chain has TRBV6-2 or TRBV6-3 and TRBJ2-7; D may be TRBD2 (6 bases). Trimming removed 5 bases at V and 1 base at J, with 18 bases between. Germline CDR1 is MNHEY and CDR2 is SVGEGT. This CDR3 spans 16 amino acids. In DNA, the CDR3 is TGTGCCAGCAGTCGCCAGACTATAGCGGAATCCTACGAGCAGTACTTC. Amino acids: CASSRQTIAESYEQYF.

This clone has just one count. The junction departs from germline at one end; a sequencing error may be responsible. The genes are TRBV6-5 and TRBJ2-7; D possibly uses TRBD1 or TRBD2 (5 bases each). The CDR3 covers 12 residues. CDR1 is MNHEY and CDR2 is SVGAGI in the germline V gene. The CDR3 DNA follows: TGTGCCAGCAGCCCCACGGGACGGGGAAGGGACTTC. Translated, it gives CASSPTGRGRDF.

The CDR3 reads CASSIVLLGQGANEQFF. CDR3 coding DNA: TGTGCCAGTAGTATAGTTCTCCTGGGACAGGGGGCCAATGAGCAGTTCTTC. The rearrangement links TRBV19 to TRBJ2-1; TRBD1 agrees at 12 bases. The CDR3 sequence is 17 residues long. With 1 base clipped from V and 6 bases from J, the junction kept 7 bases outside the gene matches. Germline V gene sequence: CDR1 LNHDA, CDR2 SQIVND (reference sequence).

The chain combines TRBV3-1 (or the pseudogene TRBV3-2) with TRBJ2-7, with D possibly being TRBD2 (6 bases). Germline V lookup: CDR1 LGHDT, CDR2 YNNKEL (reference sequence). This CDR3 is built from 13 residues. Between the trimmed V and J ends, which lost 5 bases and 1 base, there was a span of 9 bases. The CDR3 region is CASSWGTSYEQYF. CDR3 in DNA: TGTGCCAGCAGCTGGGGGACTTCCTACGAGCAGTACTTC.

V usage is TRBV6-5 and J usage is TRBJ2-1, with a possible D match to TRBD2 (5 bases). This CDR3 has 14 residues. Per the germline V gene, CDR1 is MNHEY and CDR2 is SVGAGI. The V end lost 6 bases, the J end lost 1 base, and 10 bases lay between the germline ends. CDR3 protein: CASSRLPSYNEQFF. CDR3 sequence (DNA): TGTGCCAGCAGCCGACTACCTTCCTACAATGAGCAGTTCTTC.

The V call is TRBV19, the J call TRBJ1-4, with 7 bases aligning to TRBD1. V gave up 5 bases and J gave up 7 bases; unmatched junction bases: 10. CDR1 LNHDA and CDR2 SQIVND come from the germline V gene (reference sequence). The CDR3 is made up of 15 amino acids. The CDR3 region is CASSSNRRDSEKLFF. The DNA of the CDR3 is TGTGCCAGTAGTTCCAACAGGAGGGACAGTGAAAAACTGTTTTTT.

Here the CDR3 reads CASSSGLAQETQYF. The CDR3 region has the DNA TGTGCCAGCAGCTCCGGGCTAGCCCAGGAGACCCAGTACTTC. The rearrangement uses TRBV9 and TRBJ2-5; D may be TRBD2 (5 bases). Trimming took 4 bases from V and 5 from J, leaving 15 bases between them. The germline V gene has CDR1 SGDLS and CDR2 YYNGEE. CDR3 length: 14 residues.

This clone was detected a few times. The rearrangement uses TRBV10-3 and TRBJ1-1, with D hard to call. The V end was cut by 4 bases, the J end by 0 bases, with 9 bases between. CDR1 and CDR2 (germline): ENHRY, SYGVKD. CDR3 length: 14 residues. In DNA form, the CDR3 reads TGTGCCATCAGTGTGGAATCCATGAACACTGAAGCTTTCTTT. Its translation is CAISVESMNTEAFF.

This clone has just a few counts. This chain links TRBV5-4 with TRBJ2-7; TRBD1 agrees at 7 bases. Germline lookup yields CDR1 SGHNT and CDR2 YYREEE (reference sequence). V shed 0 bases and J 3 bases; nucleotides not matched to a gene: 6. The CDR3 extends over 15 amino acids. DNA for the CDR3: TGTGCCAGCAGCTTGGCCCGGGACAGCCACTACGAGCAGTACTTC. It yields the protein CASSLARDSHYEQYF.

The chain combines TRBV12-2 with TRBJ2-1; the DNA was not used to check the table's D call, TRBD2. TRBV12-2 is classified as a pseudogene. This CDR3 spans 17 amino acids. CDR3 in amino acids: CASRSYSGGSEYNEQFF. The CDR3 DNA sequence: TGTGCAAGTCGGTCATATAGCGGGGGGTCTGAATACAATGAGCAGTTCTTC.

The chain couples TRBV6-1 to TRBJ1-1; D call uncertain. Between the trimmed V and J ends, which lost 1 base and 6 bases, there was a span of 9 bases. The CDR3 runs to 13 residues. Germline V gene sequence: CDR1 MNHNS, CDR2 SASEGT. CDR3 region: CASSEVSKAEAFF. CDR3 nucleotide sequence: TGTGCCAGCAGTGAAGTAAGCAAGGCTGAAGCTTTCTTT.

This chain joins TRBV9 and TRBJ2-7; 11 bases match TRBD1. With 4 bases clipped from V and 5 bases from J, the junction kept 8 bases outside the gene matches. This CDR3 has 15 amino acids. The germline CDR1 and CDR2 sequences are SGDLS and YYNGEE. CDR3 in DNA: TGTGCCAGCAGCCCGGTGGGGGACAGGGGGAACGAGCAGTACTTC. It translates to CASSPVGDRGNEQYF.

This chain uses TRBV6-5 with TRBJ2-7; D gene unclear. This CDR3 has 11 residues. The V end was cut by 7 bases, the J end by 3 bases, with 7 bases between. Germline V gene data show CDR1 as MNHEY and CDR2 as SVGAGI. The CDR3 here is CASTSFYEQYF. CDR3 DNA: TGTGCCAGCACTTCATTCTACGAGCAGTACTTC.

This chain uses TRBV5-1 with TRBJ2-5; 7 bases fit TRBD2. The CDR3 length is 15 residues. Germline loops: CDR1 SGHRS, CDR2 YFSETQ. V dropped 5 bases and J dropped 1; count of bases not matched to a gene: 8. DNA for the CDR3: TGCGCCAGCAGGGGCCGGGGGGAGAGCCAAGAGACCCAGTACTTC. It yields the protein CASRGRGESQETQYF. Together with reference TRBV5-1 and TRBJ2-5, the CDR3 gives the full variable domain: KAGVTQTPRYLIKTRGQQVTLSCSPISGHRSVSWYQQTPGQGLQFLFEYFSETQRNKGNFPGRFSGRQFSNSRSEMNVSTLELGDSALYLCASRGRGESQETQYFGPGTRLLVL.

The rearrangement joins TRBV5-6 to TRBJ1-2; D is uncertain. The CDR3 has 16 residues. CDR1 SGHDT and CDR2 YYEEEE come from the germline V gene. The germline V and J ends were trimmed by 0 bases and 2 bases, with 14 bases remaining between them. This chain's CDR3 is CASSLDFRVSNYGYTF. In nucleotides, the CDR3 is TGTGCCAGCAGCTTGGATTTTCGGGTCTCCAACTATGGCTACACCTTC.

The V call is TRBV6-2 or TRBV6-3, the J call TRBJ2-2; TRBD2 aligns across 8 bases. Trimming took 0 bases from V and 5 from J; bases not matched to a gene: 8. The CDR3 length is 17 residues. Per the germline V gene, CDR1 is MNHEY and CDR2 is SVGEGT. Here the CDR3 DNA reads TGTGCCAGCAGTTACTCTAGCGGGGCCACGCGGACCGGGGAGCTGTTTTTT. Protein sequence: CASSYSSGATRTGELFF.

The rearrangement joins TRBV27 to TRBJ1-1, with 9 bases that match TRBD1. Germline V lookup: CDR1 MNHEY, CDR2 SMNVEV (reference sequence). The CDR3 sequence is 15 residues long. V trimming: 1 base; J trimming: 3 bases; junction bases outside the gene matches: 3. DNA for the CDR3: TGTGCCAGCAGTTTATACGACAGGGGGGACACTGAAGCTTTCTTT. Translated: CASSLYDRGDTEAFF.

V and J are TRBV25-1 and TRBJ1-6; D gene unclear. Between the trimmed V and J ends, which lost 2 bases and 8 bases, there was a span of 7 bases. The CDR3 spans 13 residues. Germline CDR1 reads MGHDK; CDR2 reads SYGVNS. The CDR3 sequence is CASSEVLDSPLHF. The CDR3 region has the DNA TGTGCCAGCAGTGAAGTCCTAGATTCACCCCTCCACTTT. The variable domain in full, with the rest retrieved from reference TRBV25-1 and TRBJ1-6, is EADIYQTPRYLVIGTGKKITLECSQTMGHDKMYWYQQDPGMELHLIHYSYGVNSTEKGDLSSESTVSRIRTEHFPLTLESARPSHTSQYLCASSEVLDSPLHFGNGTRLTVT.